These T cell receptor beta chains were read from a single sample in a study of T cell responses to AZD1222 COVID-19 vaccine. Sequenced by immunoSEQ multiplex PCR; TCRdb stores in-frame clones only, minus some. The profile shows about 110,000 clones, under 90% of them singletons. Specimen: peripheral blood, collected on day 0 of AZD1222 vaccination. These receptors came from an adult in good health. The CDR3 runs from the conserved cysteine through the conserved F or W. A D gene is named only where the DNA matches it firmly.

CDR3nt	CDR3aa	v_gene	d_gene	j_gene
TGTGCCAGCAGTCGACTCCAGGGGGCAACTGGCTACACCTTC	CASSRLQGATGYTF	TRBV27	TRBD1	TRBJ1-2
TGTGCCAGCAGCTTGGAAGTCAGCTCCTACGAGCAGTACTTC	CASSLEVSSYEQYF	TRBV5-8	NA	TRBJ2-7
TGTGCCAGCAGTTTGTGGGTGCGCAATTCACCCCTCCACTTT	CASSLWVRNSPLHF	TRBV28	NA	TRBJ1-6
TGTGCCAGCAGACCGGGACGGAGCCGCCCCGAGCAGTACTTC	CASRPGRSRPEQYF	TRBV11-2	NA	TRBJ2-7
TGTGCCAGCAGCCGTTCCACAGATACGCAGTATTTT	CASSRSTDTQYF	TRBV3-1/TRBV3-2	NA	TRBJ2-3
TGTGCCAGCAGCCAGGGACAGGGGGCAAGTGAAAAACTGTTTTTT	CASSQGQGASEKLFF	TRBV13	TRBD1	TRBJ1-4
TGTGCCAGCAAAGTAGGCGACCCGGTAGATGAGCAGTTCTTC	CASKVGDPVDEQFF	TRBV27	NA	TRBJ2-1
TGTGCCAGCAGCGGGGAGACAGGGAGGGGTACTGAAGCTTTCTTT	CASSGETGRGTEAFF	TRBV9	TRBD1	TRBJ1-1
TGTGCCAGCTCCTTGATGGGACTTTACAATGAGCAGTTCTTC	CASSLMGLYNEQFF	TRBV18	NA	TRBJ2-1
TGTGCCAGTAGTGATGGGGCGGGGATCAGGCAGCCCCAGCATTTT	CASSDGAGIRQPQHF	TRBV19	NA	TRBJ1-5
TGTGCCAGCAGTGACCAGGGAGGAGGCAATCAGCCCCAGCATTTT	CASSDQGGGNQPQHF	TRBV6-1	NA	TRBJ1-5
TGCGCCAGCAGTCGGGGAGCTCAGTCCCCTCATTTT	CASSRGAQSPHF	TRBV23-1	NA	TRBJ1-5
TGCGCCAGCAGCTTGTCGCCGCGGTCCACAGATACGCAGTATTTT	CASSLSPRSTDTQYF	TRBV5-1	NA	TRBJ2-3
TGTGCCAGTAGTCCGAAGGCAGGGGGCTATGGCTACACCTTC	CASSPKAGGYGYTF	TRBV19	TRBD1	TRBJ1-2
TGTGCCAGCAGTTTGGGAAGGGGGCCCAAACAAGAGACCCAGTACTTC	CASSLGRGPKQETQYF	TRBV28	TRBD1	TRBJ2-5
TGCAGCACCCGGGACAGGGGCGACACCGGGGAGCTGTTTTTT	CSTRDRGDTGELFF	TRBV29-1	TRBD1	TRBJ2-2
TGCAGTGCTAGTGGGAAGGGCCTTTTAGAGGAGCAGTACTTC	CSASGKGLLEEQYF	TRBV20-1	NA	TRBJ2-7
TGTGCCAGCAGTCTTAGCGGGAGGGACACCGGGGAGCTGTTTTTT	CASSLSGRDTGELFF	TRBV7-3	TRBD2	TRBJ2-2
TGTGCCAGCAGCCAGGGGACAGGGAGCCCTGAAGCTTTCTTT	CASSQGTGSPEAFF	TRBV7-9	TRBD1	TRBJ1-1
TGTGCCAGCAGCCAGGGACTAGCGCCATCGGGTGAGCAGTTCTTC	CASSQGLAPSGEQFF	TRBV5-4	TRBD2	TRBJ2-1
TGTGCCAGTAGTCAGGGTTGGGGGGACACTGAAGCTTTCTTT	CASSQGWGDTEAFF	TRBV19	NA	TRBJ1-1
TGTGCCAGCAGCCTTCAATCCCCGGGGCGTCAACTCCGTGACTATGGCTACACCTTC	CASSLQSPGRQLRDYGYTF	TRBV7-2	NA	TRBJ1-2
TGCAGTGCTAGTCCGCGGACTAGCGGGAGGGCCGTCGCCAAAAACATTCAGTACTTC	CSASPRTSGRAVAKNIQYF	TRBV20-1	TRBD2	TRBJ2-4